These 27 T cell receptor beta chains were sequenced from one sample in a study of T-cell memory formation after mild COVID-19. TCRdb processed the 5' RACE reads anew with MiXCR; each CDR3 protein has one entry. The sample has around 150,000 distinct CDR3 sequences; 11% are singletons. The specimen was PBMCs or a T cell subset sorted from them (not recorded which). The source of these receptors is a man in his late teens or twenties who had mild COVID-19 (a few samples of this study predate the infection). Cell type and time point are not known.

This clonotype was counted many times. The V gene is TRBV20-1, the J gene TRBJ2-6; no definite D call. The CDR3 is 15 residues long. V was trimmed by 3 bases and J by 0 bases, leaving 9 bases between them. Germline lookup yields CDR1 DFQATT and CDR2 SNEGSKA (reference sequence). The DNA for the CDR3 is TGCAGTGCTAGGTCCGGCTCCTCTGGGGCCAACGTCCTGACTTTC. It is translated as CSARSGSSGANVLTF.

The chain uses TRBV20-1 and TRBJ1-1; 8 nucleotides agree with TRBD1. Germline-derived CDR1 and CDR2 are DFQATT and SNEGSKA (reference sequence). The CDR3 consists of 16 residues. Losses at the gene ends were 0 bases for V and 8 bases for J; bases not matched to a gene: 14. CDR3: CSARDTFRGRISEAFF. The CDR3, as DNA: TGCAGTGCTAGAGATACTTTCAGGGGGCGGATATCCGAAGCTTTCTTT.

The table lists this clonotype with a few counts. This chain joins TRBV12-3 or TRBV12-4 and TRBJ1-5; D not resolved. This CDR3 is built from 12 residues. V was shortened by 2 bases and J by 4 bases, with 3 bases between the two germline ends. The CDR3 DNA reads TGTGCCAGCAGTTTATTAAATCAGCCCCAGCATTTT. Its protein is CASSLLNQPQHF.

This sequence joins TRBV20-1 and TRBJ1-6; 9 bases agree with TRBD1. The V gene's germline CDR1 is DFQATT and CDR2 SNEGSKA (reference sequence). The CDR3 loop spans 14 amino acids. V lost 3 bases to trimming and J lost 9 bases; unmatched junction nucleotides: 6. This CDR3 reads CSARPGQGASPLHF. The CDR3 DNA reads as TGCAGTGCTAGGCCGGGACAGGGCGCTTCACCCCTCCACTTT.

Only a few counts were recorded for this clonotype. The V call is TRBV4-1, the J call TRBJ2-3, with D maybe TRBD2 (7 bases). V shed 4 bases and J shed 4 bases, with 18 bases lying between them. This CDR3 is 16 amino acids long. Germline V gives CDR1 MGHRA, CDR2 YSYEKL. The CDR3 nucleotides read TGCGCCAGCAGCCCCCGGCTGGGGGGGGCGGCAGATACGCAGTATTTT. It yields the protein CASSPRLGGAADTQYF.

The chain uses TRBV7-2 and TRBJ2-5; TRBD2 agrees at 11 bases. This CDR3 region has 16 residues. Germline CDR1 SGHTA, CDR2 FQGNSA. With V trimmed by 4 bases and J by 5 bases, 9 bases remained unmatched. Here the CDR3 reads CASSSLAGGRWETQYF. The CDR3 DNA is TGTGCCAGCAGCTCTTTAGCGGGGGGGCGATGGGAGACCCAGTACTTC.

The rearrangement joins TRBV4-3 to TRBJ1-2; weak D call: TRBD1 (6 bases). The V gene lost 4 bases and the J gene lost 2 bases, with 14 bases spanning the gap. CDR1 LGHNA and CDR2 YSLEER come from the germline V gene. The CDR3 is 15 amino acids. The CDR3 bases are TGCGCCAGCAGCCTCGGGGCAGGGGAGAACTATGGCTACACCTTC. This translates into CASSLGAGENYGYTF.

The rearrangement links TRBV29-1 to TRBJ2-7, with D possibly being TRBD1 or TRBD2 (5 bases each). Trimming removed 0 bases at V and 6 bases at J, with 15 bases between. CDR1 is SQVTM and CDR2 is ANQGSEA in the germline V gene. This CDR3 spans 14 amino acids. The CDR3 DNA follows: TGCAGCGTTGAAGAGTCGGCCGAGGGGACCGAGCAGTACTTC. It specifies CSVEESAEGTEQYF.

The chain combines TRBV10-3 with TRBJ2-3; D possibly corresponds to TRBD2 (6 bases). Trimming removed 4 bases at V and 8 bases at J, with 10 bases between. The CDR3 totals 12 residues. CDR1 ENHRY and CDR2 SYGVKD come from the germline V gene. The CDR3 DNA is TGTGCCATCAGTGTCGGGCGGGGTACGCAGTATTTT. Translation gives CAISVGRGTQYF.

This clonotype was counted a few times. The rearrangement uses TRBV5-1 and TRBJ2-5, with 7 bases aligning to TRBD2. Germline CDR1 reads SGHRS; CDR2 reads YFSETQ. This CDR3 comprises 14 residues. The trim removed 6 bases at V and 5 bases at J, leaving 10 bases unmatched. The CDR3 DNA follows: TGCGCCAGCACCGACCGGGAGGTGGGGGAGACCCAGTACTTC. Its protein is CASTDREVGETQYF.

This chain links TRBV20-1 with TRBJ2-2; 8 bases are a match to TRBD1. Germline CDR1 reads DFQATT; CDR2 reads SNEGSKA (reference sequence). This CDR3 spans 18 amino acids. The ends lost 3 bases at V and 8 bases at J; junction bases unmatched: 20. The DNA for the CDR3 is TGCAGTGCTAGCGGCGGTTCGACAGGGGACGCGGGTGTTGGGGAGCTGTTTTTT. It specifies CSASGGSTGDAGVGELFF.

This chain connects TRBV20-1 to TRBJ2-2; unclear D gene. The CDR3 length is 14 residues. V lost 0 bases, J lost 6 bases, and 11 bases lay in between. The germline gives CDR1 DFQATT, CDR2 SNEGSKA (reference sequence). CDR3 coding DNA: TGCAGTGCTAGAGATCCTCTCGGGCCCGGGGAGCTGTTTTTT. This gives the protein CSARDPLGPGELFF.

This clonotype was picked up many times. The chain recombines TRBV5-5 with TRBJ2-7, with 7 bases aligning to TRBD2. There are 16 residues in the CDR3. Germline CDR1 SGHKS, CDR2 YYEKEE (reference sequence). With V trimmed by 4 bases and J by 5 bases, 15 bases remained unmatched. In nucleotides, the CDR3 is TGTGCCAGCAGCCCGACCGGGGAGGGACGTGTTCACGAGCAGTACGTC. It specifies CASSPTGEGRVHEQYV.

This sequence joins TRBV20-1 and TRBJ1-1; TRBD1 might be the D (5 bases). The V gene's germline CDR1 is DFQATT and CDR2 SNEGSKA (reference sequence). V was cut by 1 base and J by 3 bases, with 9 bases left in between. The CDR3 length is 13 residues. The CDR3 DNA reads as TGCAGTGCTAGAGGGGGGGTGTACACTGAAGCTTTCTTT. Residues: CSARGGVYTEAFF.

This clonotype has just a few counts. The chain employs TRBV6-2 or TRBV6-3 and TRBJ2-3, with a weak D call TRBD2 (5 bases). Germline lookup yields CDR1 MNHEY and CDR2 SVGEGT. V shed 6 bases and J shed 10 bases, with 11 bases lying between them. This CDR3 spans 11 amino acids. The DNA of the CDR3 is TGTGCCAGCAGCCAGGCGGGCGCGCAGTATTTT. Its protein product is CASSQAGAQYF.

This clonotype was recorded a few times. The chain recombines TRBV6-2 or TRBV6-3 with TRBJ1-5, with D hard to call. Germline values: CDR1 MNHEY, CDR2 SVGEGT. Trimming pared 7 bases from V and 11 bases from J, leaving 12 bases between. CDR3 length: 11 amino acids. CDR3 in DNA: TGTGCCAGCAACTCCGGGGAGGCCCAGCATTTT. It specifies CASNSGEAQHF.

This clonotype has a handful of counts. CDR3 sequence reads: CATSAGQHHSYEQYF. DNA of the CDR3: TGTGCCACCAGCGCGGGACAGCACCACTCCTACGAGCAGTACTTC. The chain uses TRBV15 and TRBJ2-7; possible D gene TRBD1, 7 bases. The V end was cut by 5 bases, the J end by 0 bases, with 14 bases between. CDR3 size: 15 residues. Germline assignment: CDR1 LNHNV and CDR2 YYDKDF (reference sequence).

J is TRBJ1-1 and V is TRBV5-1; a possible D gene is TRBD1 (5 bases). V was trimmed by 4 bases and J by 6 bases, leaving 22 bases between them. Germline CDR1 reads SGHRS; CDR2 reads YFSETQ. The CDR3 consists of 16 residues. CDR3 in amino acids: CASSDSVWAGSPEAFF. In DNA, the CDR3 is TGCGCCAGCAGCGACTCCGTCTGGGCAGGGAGTCCTGAAGCTTTCTTT.

This clonotype was observed a few times. The chain links TRBV7-2 to TRBJ1-2; D gene uncertain. The CDR3 covers 13 residues. The V gene lost 2 bases and the J gene lost 5 bases, with 9 bases spanning the gap. Germline CDR1 is SGHTA and CDR2 is FQGNSA. The CDR3 DNA is TGTGCCAGCAGCTTAATTGAGGGATATGGCTACACCTTC. Its translation: CASSLIEGYGYTF. The full variable domain, with the rest looked up from reference TRBV7-2 and TRBJ1-2, is GAGVSQSPSNKVTEKGKDVELRCDPISGHTALYWYRQSLGQGLEFLIYFQGNSAPDKSGLPSDRFSAERTGGSVSTLTIQRTQQEDSAVYLCASSLIEGYGYTFGSGTRLTVV.

The rearrangement uses TRBV21-1 and TRBJ2-7; the table's TRBD2 call for D was not verified on the DNA. TRBV21-1 is shown as a pseudogene. The CDR3 spans 14 residues. The CDR3: CATPPRRGPHEQYV. The CDR3 DNA follows: TGTGCCACCCCGCCGAGGAGGGGACCCCACGAGCAGTACGTC.

The chain carries TRBV5-1 and TRBJ2-3, with TRBD2 matching 15 bases. The CDR3 totals 18 residues. Trimming removed 4 bases from V and 0 bases from J; junction bases left unmatched: 6. Germline CDR1 SGHRS, CDR2 YFSETQ. CDR3 loop: CASSRTSGGVSSTDTQYF. In DNA form, the CDR3 reads TGCGCCAGCAGCAGGACTAGCGGGGGGGTATCGAGCACAGATACGCAGTATTTT.

This clonotype occurred a few times. The gene calls are TRBV7-2 and TRBJ2-7; no reliable D call. The germline CDR1 and CDR2 sequences are SGHTA and FQGNSA. CDR3 length: 13 residues. V was cut by 4 bases and J by 2 bases, with 9 bases left in between. In DNA, the CDR3 is TGTGCCAGCAGCTCATCATGGGCCTACGAGCAGTACTTC. Residues: CASSSSWAYEQYF.

The chain combines TRBV2 with TRBJ2-7; no clear D. The CDR3 is 14 amino acids. The germline V gene encodes CDR1 SNHLY and CDR2 FYNNEI. V lost 4 bases and J 0 bases, leaving 10 bases between the germline ends. The CDR3 here is CASSAGRSSYEQYF. The CDR3 DNA follows: TGTGCCAGCAGTGCCGGCAGGAGCTCCTACGAGCAGTACTTC.

This clonotype was counted between two and nine times. The chain recombines TRBV24-1 with TRBJ2-2; the match to TRBD1 covers 10 bases. The CDR3 runs 18 residues. V dropped 2 bases and J dropped 4; count of bases not matched to a gene: 9. The germline gives CDR1 KGHDR, CDR2 SFDVKD. CDR3 sequence: CATSDSSDRGRFTGELFF. The CDR3 DNA sequence: TGTGCCACCAGTGATTCCTCAGACAGGGGGCGTTTCACCGGGGAGCTGTTTTTT.

A few counts support this clonotype. This chain joins TRBV7-9 and TRBJ2-7; D might be TRBD2 (5 bases). CDR3 size: 13 residues. V was cut by 1 base and J by 7 bases, with 11 bases left in between. Germline V lookup: CDR1 SEHNR, CDR2 FQNEAQ (reference sequence). CDR3 DNA: TGTGCCAGCAGCTTAGGGAGGTTAGCGGAGCAGTACGTC. Encoded protein: CASSLGRLAEQYV.

V usage is TRBV4-3 and J usage is TRBJ1-5; 7 bases agree with TRBD1. After removal of 0 bases from V and 5 bases from J, the junction contained 7 bases not matched to a gene. The CDR3 runs 16 residues. Germline V gene sequence: CDR1 LGHNA, CDR2 YSLEER. The CDR3 DNA reads TGCGCCAGCAGCCAAGATTGGCGACAGGGTGATCAGCCCCAGCATTTT. Translation: CASSQDWRQGDQPQHF.

Ten or more counts support this clonotype. This chain connects TRBV5-6 to TRBJ2-1, with 12 bases matching TRBD2. The V gene's germline CDR1 is SGHDT and CDR2 YYEEEE. The CDR3 spans 14 residues. V gave up 5 bases and J gave up 10 bases; unmatched junction bases: 7. CDR3 nucleotide sequence: TGTGCCAGCAGGTCTAGCGGGGGGGCCTGGGAGCAGTTCTTC. Protein sequence: CASRSSGGAWEQFF.